This TCR beta chain was profiled in a study of PD-L1 blockade in urothelial cancer. About the study: It was at 3 weeks (second dose) and 6 weeks after treatment start that blood was analyzed. Blood samples had a median of approximately 140,000 T cells, roughly 84,000 unique TCRs, and clonality roughly 0.074.

Sample time point: pretreatment peripheral blood. TCRdb keeps only in-frame clones here, not all; method: immunoSEQ multiplex PCR. The sample includes 45,000 to 50,000 clones, roughly four fifths of them seen just once. V was cut by 0 bases and J by 7 bases, with 9 bases left in between. Germline CDR1 and CDR2: SGHRS and YFSETQ. The CDR3 runs 13 residues. The receptor was isolated from a man between 45 and 60 years old with urothelial cancer. The V gene is TRBV5-1, the J gene TRBJ2-3; D possibly corresponds to TRBD2 (5 bases). Sequences were derived from PBMCs, sampled around atezolizumab (anti-PD-L1) treatment. CDR3 DNA: TGCGCCAGCAGCTTGGCCGGGATAAATACGCAGTATTTT. It codes for CASSLAGINTQYF.